This TCR beta chain was sequenced for a study of blood T cell repertoires in COVID-19. The germline V gene has CDR1 SGHTA and CDR2 FQGNSA. This CDR3 spans 14 amino acids. V trimming: 2 bases; J trimming: 5 bases; junction bases outside the gene matches: 2. Data came from immunoSEQ multiplex PCR; TCRdb stores just in-frame clones and leaves some out. Of around 450,000 clones in the sample, around 90% were seen once. Sequencing was carried out using PBMCs or T cells enriched from blood (not recorded which). The TCR originated in a young woman with acute COVID-19. This chain links TRBV7-2 with TRBJ2-1; 8 positions agree with TRBD1. The CDR3 DNA is TGTGCCAGCAGCTTAAACAGGGGGGACAATGAGCAGTTCTTC. It is translated as CASSLNRGDNEQFF.